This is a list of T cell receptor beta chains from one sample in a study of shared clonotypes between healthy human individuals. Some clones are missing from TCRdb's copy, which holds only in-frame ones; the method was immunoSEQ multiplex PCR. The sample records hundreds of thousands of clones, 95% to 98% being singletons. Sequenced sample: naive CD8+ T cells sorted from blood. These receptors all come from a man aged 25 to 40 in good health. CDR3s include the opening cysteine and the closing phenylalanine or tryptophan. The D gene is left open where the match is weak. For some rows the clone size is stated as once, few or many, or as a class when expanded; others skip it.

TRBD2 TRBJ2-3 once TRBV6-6 TGTGCCAGCAGCCAGACTAGCGACTGGTATTTT CASSQTSDWYF
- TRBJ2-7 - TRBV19 TGTGCCAGTAGTGAAGAAAGCTCCTACGAGCAGTACTTC CASSEESSYEQYF
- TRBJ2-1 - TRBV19 TGTGCCAGTAGTTCTGACTCCTACAATGAGCAGTTCTTC CASSSDSYNEQFF
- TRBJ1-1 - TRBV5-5 TGTGCCAGCAGCTTCCCTAGCTTTGACTCTGGGGTCACTGAAGCTTTCTTT CASSFPSFDSGVTEAFF
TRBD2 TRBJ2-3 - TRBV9 TGTGCCAGCAGCAGCGGGGATGGGACAGATACGCAGTATTTT CASSSGDGTDTQYF
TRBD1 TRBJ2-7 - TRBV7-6 TGTGCCAGCAGCCCCCCCCGGGACAGGACCTACGAGCAGTACTTC CASSPPRDRTYEQYF
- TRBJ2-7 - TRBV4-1 TGCGCCAGCAGCCAAACAGGCTACGAGCAGTACTTC CASSQTGYEQYF
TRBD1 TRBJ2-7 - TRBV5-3 TGTGCCAGAAGCTTCCGGGACAGGTGGGCCTGGGGGGACGAGCAGTACTTC CARSFRDRWAWGDEQYF
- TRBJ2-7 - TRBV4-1 TGCGCCAGCAGCCAAGAGTCATTCCTAGAACGGATCTACGAGCAGTACTTC CASSQESFLERIYEQYF
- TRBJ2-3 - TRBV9 TGTGCCAGCAGCGTAGAGCCAGCCGCCACAGATACGCAGTATTTT CASSVEPAATDTQYF
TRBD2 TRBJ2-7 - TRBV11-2 TGTGCCAGCAGCTACCGGGACTACGGAAACTACGAGCAGTACTTC CASSYRDYGNYEQYF
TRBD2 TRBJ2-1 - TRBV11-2 TGTGCCAGCACACGCACGGTAGCGGGAGCGAGAAATGAGCAGTTCTTC CASTRTVAGARNEQFF
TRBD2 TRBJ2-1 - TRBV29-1 TGCAGCGTTGCCGGAATTCCTAGCGGGACGTACAATGAGCAGTTCTTC CSVAGIPSGTYNEQFF
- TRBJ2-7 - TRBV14 TGTGCCAGCAGCCAAGGAAGTCCGGACGAGCAGTACTTC CASSQGSPDEQYF